Included here is one T cell receptor beta chain sequence, with context. Antigen specificity is unknown. Per the germline V gene, CDR1 is SGHTA and CDR2 is FQGNSA. This CDR3 is 15 amino acids long. Losses at the gene ends were 1 base for V and 3 bases for J; bases not matched to a gene: 5. This sample stems from a study of siplizumab effects on memory and regulatory T cells. Around 10^5 TCR templates per sample were sequenced. The protocol was immunoSEQ multiplex PCR, while the TCRdb copy is restricted to in-frame clones and leaves out a portion. The sample holds approximately 100,000 clones, over 85% seen once. Study outcomes and limitations: In the presence of siplizumab, alloreactive sequences traceable to unstimulated CD4+ memory cells were significantly reduced. The apparent diversity of naive T cells exceeded that of memory cells, and naive T cells seemed to make a major contribution to the alloresponse.

The J gene is TRBJ1-2, the V gene TRBV7-2, with 7 bases that match TRBD1. Sequenced material: Tregs sorted from blood. The origin of this receptor is a human donor in good health. CDR3 protein: CASSLVQGGYYGYTF. The CDR3 region has the DNA TGTGCCAGCAGCTTAGTCCAGGGGGGTTACTATGGCTACACCTTC.